Sequencing of this T cell receptor beta chain was carried out in a study of CD8+CD57+ T cells in acquired aplastic anemia. The overall study: On average, sorted CD4+ and CD8+ cells gave 3 to 4 ug of DNA. Study-wide findings and caveats: CD8+ Simpson's diversity showed no significant patient-control difference. Common to patients and controls were roughly 30 CD8+ CDR3 sequences.

Genomic DNA templated the TCR beta VDJ and CDR3 profiling. TCRdb redid the calling of the reads with MiXCR, one entry per CDR3 protein. The table shows 160,000 or so distinct CDR3 sequences, with under 55% occurring only once. Patients chosen for sequencing had shown CD8+CD57+ cell expansion by flow cytometry. About this clonotype itself: Its matching antigen is unknown. This may be a read error, as it is one base from a much larger clone.

The sequencing sample was made of sorted CD4+, CD8+, or CD8+CD57+ T cells (not recorded which) from PBMCs. This TCR came from a human donor with aplastic anemia.

For the CDR3, the DNA is TGTGCCAGCAGTTACTCAATGAACACTGAAGCTCTCTTT. Encoded protein: CASSYSMNTEALF. This chain joins TRBV6-5 and TRBJ1-1; D is unresolved. The CDR3 is made up of 13 amino acids. CDR1 and CDR2 (germline): MNHEY, SVGAGI.